The 7 T cell receptor beta chains in this list originate from one sample, sequenced in a study of T cell changes during pregnancy in multiple sclerosis. Profiled with immunoSEQ multiplex PCR; TCRdb holds only in-frame clones, not every one. The table shows 30,000 to 45,000 clones, with around 92% occurring only once. The starting material was CD4+ T cells from peripheral blood mononuclear cells, obtained in the second trimester of pregnancy. The receptors were sampled from a female donor in good health, enrolled as a control in a pregnancy study.

The chain combines TRBV6-6 with TRBJ2-7, with D possibly TRBD2 on 5 matching bases. Germline V lookup: CDR1 MNHNY, CDR2 SVGAGI (reference sequence). This CDR3 contains 13 residues. V lost 7 bases and J lost 1, with 11 bases in between. The CDR3 sequence is CASNDYPSYEQYF. As DNA, the CDR3 is TGTGCCAGCAACGACTATCCGTCCTACGAGCAGTACTTC.

This clone was detected only a few times. The chain is built from TRBV9 and TRBJ1-1; D is possibly TRBD1 (6 bases). The length of the CDR3 is 14 residues. Germline V lookup: CDR1 SGDLS, CDR2 YYNGEE. Trimming left V 4 bases short and J 4 bases short, with 14 bases between. CDR3 nucleotides: TGTGCCAGCAGCCCTCAGCCCAGGGGCACTGAAGCTTTCTTT. Translation gives CASSPQPRGTEAFF.

The V and J genes are TRBV6-5 and TRBJ2-1; tentative D call: TRBD2 (6 bases). V dropped 7 bases and J dropped 1 base, with 14 bases sitting between them. The V gene's germline CDR1 is MNHEY and CDR2 SVGAGI. The CDR3 totals 15 residues. For the CDR3, the DNA is TGTGCCAGCAAAAGCGGGCTCCCATCCTACAATGAGCAGTTCTTC. Translation: CASKSGLPSYNEQFF.

The CDR3 coding sequence is TGTGCCAGCAGCGCCCGACAGAACACTGAAGCTTTCTTT. It encodes CASSARQNTEAFF. The genes are TRBV7-6 and TRBJ1-1; D gene ambiguous. Between the trimmed V and J ends, which lost 5 bases and 1 base, there was a span of 8 bases. CDR1 and CDR2 from the germline V gene are SGHVS and FNYEAQ. The CDR3 loop spans 13 amino acids.

The J gene is TRBJ2-1, the V gene TRBV28, with 8 positions matching TRBD1. Germline CDR1 and CDR2: MDHEN and SYDVKM. The CDR3 is 15 amino acids. V was clipped by 7 bases and J by 3 bases; unmatched bases: 8. CDR3 sequence (DNA): TGTGCCAGCAACCCTGCCGGGACAGGCTACAATGAGCAGTTCTTC. It is translated as CASNPAGTGYNEQFF.

The genes are TRBV28 and TRBJ2-7; 8 bases line up with TRBD2. This CDR3 comprises 16 residues. V lost 6 bases and J lost 3; bases outside the gene matches: 13. CDR1 MDHEN and CDR2 SYDVKM come from the germline V gene. Written as DNA, the CDR3 is TGTGCCAGCAGCCCAACCGGGACTAGTGGGATCTACGAGCAGTACTTC. This sequence encodes CASSPTGTSGIYEQYF.

The rearrangement joins TRBV11-2 to TRBJ1-4, with D perhaps matching TRBD1 (5 bases). V lost 1 base and J lost 6, with 12 bases in between. CDR1 is SGHAT and CDR2 is FQNNGV in the germline V gene. The CDR3 extends over 15 amino acids. In DNA, the CDR3 is TGTGCCAGCAGCTTAGGGGGGGGGACGTATGAAAAACTGTTTTTT. Its protein product is CASSLGGGTYEKLFF.